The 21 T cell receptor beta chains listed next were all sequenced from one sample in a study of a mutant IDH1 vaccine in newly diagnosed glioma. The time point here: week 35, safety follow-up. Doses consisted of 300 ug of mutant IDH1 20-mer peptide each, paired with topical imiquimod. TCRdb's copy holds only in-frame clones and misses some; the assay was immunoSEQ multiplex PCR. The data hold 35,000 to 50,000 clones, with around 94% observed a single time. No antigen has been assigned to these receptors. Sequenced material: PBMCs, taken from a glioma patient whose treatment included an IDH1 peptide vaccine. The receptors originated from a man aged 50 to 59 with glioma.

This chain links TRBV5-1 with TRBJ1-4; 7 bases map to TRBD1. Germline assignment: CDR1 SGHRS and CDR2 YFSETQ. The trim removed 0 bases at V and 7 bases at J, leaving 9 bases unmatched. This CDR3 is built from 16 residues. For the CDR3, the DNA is TGCGCCAGCAGCTTGGATGGTAGGGGGCAGGGTGAAAAACTGTTTTTT. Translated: CASSLDGRGQGEKLFF.

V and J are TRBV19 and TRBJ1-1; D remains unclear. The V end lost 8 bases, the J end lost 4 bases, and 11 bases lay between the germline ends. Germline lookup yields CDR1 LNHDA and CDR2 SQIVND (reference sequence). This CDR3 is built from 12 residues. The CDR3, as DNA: TGTGCCAGTGGGCCTCACAGCACTGAAGCTTTCTTT. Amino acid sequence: CASGPHSTEAFF.

In nucleotides, the CDR3 is TGTGCCATCAGTGAGCCCCAGGGGGCACAAGATGAGCAGTTCTTC. It codes for CAISEPQGAQDEQFF. The rearrangement joins TRBV10-3 to TRBJ2-1; 8 bases map to TRBD1. Germline loops: CDR1 ENHRY, CDR2 SYGVKD. The trim removed 2 bases at V and 8 bases at J, leaving 8 bases unmatched. The CDR3 has 15 amino acids.

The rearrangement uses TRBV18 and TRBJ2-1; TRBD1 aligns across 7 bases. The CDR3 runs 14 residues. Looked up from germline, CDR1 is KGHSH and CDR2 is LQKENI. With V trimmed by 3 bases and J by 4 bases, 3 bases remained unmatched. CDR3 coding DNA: TGTGCCAGCTCACCCGGACAGGTTTACAATGAGCAGTTCTTC. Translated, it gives CASSPGQVYNEQFF.

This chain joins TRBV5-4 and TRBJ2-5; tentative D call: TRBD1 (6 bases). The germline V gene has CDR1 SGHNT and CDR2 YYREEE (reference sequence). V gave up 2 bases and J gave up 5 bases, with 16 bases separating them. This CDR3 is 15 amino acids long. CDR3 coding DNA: TGTGCCAGCAGCTTCCGGGACACGTTGCGGGAGACCCAGTACTTC. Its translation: CASSFRDTLRETQYF.

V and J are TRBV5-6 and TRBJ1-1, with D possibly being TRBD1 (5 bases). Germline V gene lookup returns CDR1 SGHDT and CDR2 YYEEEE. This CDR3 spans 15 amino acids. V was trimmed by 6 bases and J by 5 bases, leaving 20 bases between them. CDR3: CASTPGGVSKTEAFF. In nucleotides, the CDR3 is TGTGCCAGCACCCCGGGAGGGGTTTCGAAGACTGAAGCTTTCTTT. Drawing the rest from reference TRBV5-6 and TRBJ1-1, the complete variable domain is DAGVTQSPTHLIKTRGQQVTLRCSPKSGHDTVSWYQQALGQGPQFIFQYYEEEERQRGNFPDRFSGHQFPNYSSELNVNALLLGDSALYLCASTPGGVSKTEAFFGQGTRLTVV.

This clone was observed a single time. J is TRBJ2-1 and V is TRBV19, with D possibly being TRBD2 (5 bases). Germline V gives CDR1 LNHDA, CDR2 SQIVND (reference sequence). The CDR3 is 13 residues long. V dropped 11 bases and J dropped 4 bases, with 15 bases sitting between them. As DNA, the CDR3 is TGTGCCGTGGGAGCCTTAGTGTACAATGAGCAGTTCTTC. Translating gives CAVGALVYNEQFF.

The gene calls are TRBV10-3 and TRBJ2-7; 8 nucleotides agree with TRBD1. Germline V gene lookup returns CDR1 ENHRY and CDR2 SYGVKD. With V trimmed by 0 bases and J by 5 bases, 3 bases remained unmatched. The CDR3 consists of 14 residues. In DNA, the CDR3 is TGTGCCATCAGTGAGTCGGACAGGGCCCACGAGCAGTACTTC. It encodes CAISESDRAHEQYF.

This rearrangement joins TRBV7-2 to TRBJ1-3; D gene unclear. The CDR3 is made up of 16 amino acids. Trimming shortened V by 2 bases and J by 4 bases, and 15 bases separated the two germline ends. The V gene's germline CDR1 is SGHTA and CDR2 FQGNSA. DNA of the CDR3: TGTGCCAGCAGCTTATACAGCCCCAGTGGGGGAAACACCATATATTTT. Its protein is CASSLYSPSGGNTIYF.

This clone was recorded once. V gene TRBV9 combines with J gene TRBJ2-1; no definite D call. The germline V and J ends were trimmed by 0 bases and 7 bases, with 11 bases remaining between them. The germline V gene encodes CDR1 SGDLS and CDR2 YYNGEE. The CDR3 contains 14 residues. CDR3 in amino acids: CASSVGPRVNEQFF. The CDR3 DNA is TGTGCCAGCAGCGTAGGCCCCCGAGTGAATGAGCAGTTCTTC. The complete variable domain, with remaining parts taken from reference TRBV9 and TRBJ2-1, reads DSGVTQTPKHLITATGQRVTLRCSPRSGDLSVYWYQQSLDQGLQFLIQYYNGEERAKGNILERFSAQQFPDLHSELNLSSLELGDSALYFCASSVGPRVNEQFFGPGTRLTVL.

The DNA of the CDR3 is TGCGCCAGCAGCCAAGATCTTCCCGGCCGGCCTACAAACTATGGCTACACCTTC. This gives the protein CASSQDLPGRPTNYGYTF. This chain uses TRBV4-1 with TRBJ1-2; D not certain. Trimming cost V 0 bases and J 2 bases, with 19 bases left between them. The CDR3 consists of 18 residues. The germline gives CDR1 MGHRA, CDR2 YSYEKL.

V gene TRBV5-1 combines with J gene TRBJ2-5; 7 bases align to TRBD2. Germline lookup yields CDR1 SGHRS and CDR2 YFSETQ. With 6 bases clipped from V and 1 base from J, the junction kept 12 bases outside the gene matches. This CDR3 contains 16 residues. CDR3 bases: TGCGCCAGCACCCGAAACTCGGCTAGCGGCCAAGAGACCCAGTACTTC. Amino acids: CASTRNSASGQETQYF.

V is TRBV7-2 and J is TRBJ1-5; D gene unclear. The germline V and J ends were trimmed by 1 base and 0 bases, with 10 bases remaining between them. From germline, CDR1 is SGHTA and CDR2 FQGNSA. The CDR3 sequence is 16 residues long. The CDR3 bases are TGTGCCAGCAGCTTAGGGGCGGGAGTTAGCAATCAGCCCCAGCATTTT. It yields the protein CASSLGAGVSNQPQHF.

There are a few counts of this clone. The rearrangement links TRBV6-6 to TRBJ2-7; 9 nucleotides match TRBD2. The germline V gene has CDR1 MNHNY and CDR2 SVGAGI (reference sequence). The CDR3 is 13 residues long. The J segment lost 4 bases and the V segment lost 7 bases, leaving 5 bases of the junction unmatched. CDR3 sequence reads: CASNAGGLYEQYF. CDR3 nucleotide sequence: TGTGCCAGCAACGCGGGAGGGCTTTACGAGCAGTACTTC.

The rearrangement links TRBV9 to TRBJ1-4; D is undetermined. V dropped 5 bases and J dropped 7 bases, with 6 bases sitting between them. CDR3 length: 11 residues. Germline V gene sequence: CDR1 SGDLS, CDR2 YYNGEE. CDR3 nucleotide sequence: TGTGCCAGCAGGCAGGTTGAAAAACTGTTTTTT. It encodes CASRQVEKLFF.

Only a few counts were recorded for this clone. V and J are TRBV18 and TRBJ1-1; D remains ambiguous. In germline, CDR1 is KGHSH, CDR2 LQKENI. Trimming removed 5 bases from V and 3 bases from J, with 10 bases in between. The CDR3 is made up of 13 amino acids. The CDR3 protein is CASSSGVDTEAFF. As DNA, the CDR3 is TGTGCCAGCTCATCCGGGGTGGACACTGAAGCTTTCTTT. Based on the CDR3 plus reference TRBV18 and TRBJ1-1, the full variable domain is NAGVMQNPRHLVRRRGQEARLRCSPMKGHSHVYWYRQLPEEGLKFMVYLQKENIIDESGMPKERFSAEFPKEGPSILRIQQVVRGDSAAYFCASSSGVDTEAFFGQGTRLTVV.

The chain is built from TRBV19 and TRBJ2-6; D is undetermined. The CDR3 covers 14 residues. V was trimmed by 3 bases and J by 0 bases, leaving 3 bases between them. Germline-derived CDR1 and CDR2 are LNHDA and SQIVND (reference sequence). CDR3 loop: CASSMASGANVLTF. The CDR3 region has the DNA TGTGCCAGTAGTATGGCCTCTGGGGCCAACGTCCTGACTTTC.

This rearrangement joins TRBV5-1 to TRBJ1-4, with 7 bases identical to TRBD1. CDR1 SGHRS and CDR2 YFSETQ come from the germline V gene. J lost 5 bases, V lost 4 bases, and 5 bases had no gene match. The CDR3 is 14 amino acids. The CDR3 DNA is TGCGCCAGCAGCACTGGGACAGTAAATGAAAAACTGTTTTTT. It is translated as CASSTGTVNEKLFF.

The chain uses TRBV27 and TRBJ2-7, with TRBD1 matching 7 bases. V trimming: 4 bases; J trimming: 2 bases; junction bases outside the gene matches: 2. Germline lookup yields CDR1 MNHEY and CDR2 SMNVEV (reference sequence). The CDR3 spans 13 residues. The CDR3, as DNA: TGTGCCAGCAGTTGGGACAGTACCTACGAGCAGTACTTC. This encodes CASSWDSTYEQYF.

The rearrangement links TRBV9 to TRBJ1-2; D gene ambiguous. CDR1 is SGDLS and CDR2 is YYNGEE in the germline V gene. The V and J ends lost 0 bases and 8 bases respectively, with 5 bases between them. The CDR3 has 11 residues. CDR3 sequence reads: CASSVDQGYTF. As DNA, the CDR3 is TGTGCCAGCAGCGTAGATCAAGGCTACACCTTC.

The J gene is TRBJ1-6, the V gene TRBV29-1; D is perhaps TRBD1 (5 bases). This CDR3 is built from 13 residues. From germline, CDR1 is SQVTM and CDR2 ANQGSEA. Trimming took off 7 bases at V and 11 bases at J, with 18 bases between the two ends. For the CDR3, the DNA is TGCAGCGCCTCTGGGGGGTTTGGGACACCCCTCCACTTT. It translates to CSASGGFGTPLHF.